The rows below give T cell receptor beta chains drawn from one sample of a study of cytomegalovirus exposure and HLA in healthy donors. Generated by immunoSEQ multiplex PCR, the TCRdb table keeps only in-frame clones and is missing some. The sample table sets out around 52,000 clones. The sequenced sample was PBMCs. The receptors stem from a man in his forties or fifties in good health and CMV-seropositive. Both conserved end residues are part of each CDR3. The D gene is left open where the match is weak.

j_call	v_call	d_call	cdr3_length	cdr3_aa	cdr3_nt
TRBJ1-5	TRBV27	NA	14	CASSEGGLNQPQHF	TGTGCCAGCAGTGAGGGGGGGTTGAATCAGCCCCAGCATTTT
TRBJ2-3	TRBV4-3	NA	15	CASSQGVLETDTQYF	TGCGCCAGCAGCCAAGGGGTACTAGAGACAGATACGCAGTATTTT
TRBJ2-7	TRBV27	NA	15	CASSSFRETTAEQYF	TGTGCCAGCAGTTCTTTTAGGGAGACTACGGCGGAGCAGTACTTC
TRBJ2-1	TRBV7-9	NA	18	CASSLAQWGLVTYNEQFF	TGTGCCAGCAGCTTAGCGCAGTGGGGGCTCGTGACCTACAATGAGCAGTTCTTC
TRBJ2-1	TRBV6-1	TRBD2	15	CASSEREGLYNEQFF	TGTGCCAGCAGTGAGCGGGAGGGCCTGTACAATGAGCAGTTCTTC
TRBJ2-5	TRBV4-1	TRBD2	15	CASSLSGRVQETQYF	TGCGCCAGCAGCCTCAGCGGGAGGGTTCAAGAGACCCAGTACTTC
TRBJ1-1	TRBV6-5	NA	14	CASTPGWGEGEAFF	TGTGCCAGCACCCCCGGGTGGGGAGAGGGTGAAGCTTTCTTT
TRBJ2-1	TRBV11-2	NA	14	CASSLSTGDNEQFF	TGTGCCAGCAGCTTAAGTACGGGGGACAATGAGCAGTTCTTC
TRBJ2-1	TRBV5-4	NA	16	CASSLSNSHSYNEQFF	TGTGCCAGCAGCTTGTCAAACAGCCACTCCTACAATGAGCAGTTCTTC
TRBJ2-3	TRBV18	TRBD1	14	CASSPGTGTGTQYF	TGTGCCAGCTCACCGGGGACAGGGACGGGGACGCAGTATTTT
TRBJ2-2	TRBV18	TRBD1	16	CASSPTGGTNTGELFF	TGTGCCAGCTCACCAACAGGGGGGACTAACACCGGGGAGCTGTTTTTT
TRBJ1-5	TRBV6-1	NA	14	CASSMTEENQPQHF	TGTGCCAGCAGTATGACAGAAGAGAATCAGCCCCAGCATTTT
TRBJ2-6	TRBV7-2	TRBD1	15	CASSSTGAGANVLTF	TGTGCCAGCAGCTCGACAGGGGCCGGGGCCAACGTCCTGACTTTC
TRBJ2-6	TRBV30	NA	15	CAWSRGSSGANVLTF	TGTGCCTGGAGTCGGGGGTCCTCTGGGGCCAACGTCCTGACTTTC
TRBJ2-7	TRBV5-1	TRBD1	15	CASSLVTGAWGEQYF	TGCGCCAGCAGCTTGGTTACAGGGGCATGGGGCGAGCAGTACTTC
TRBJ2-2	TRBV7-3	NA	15	CASSLTQGGAGELFF	TGTGCCAGCAGCCTTACACAGGGTGGAGCCGGGGAGCTGTTTTTT
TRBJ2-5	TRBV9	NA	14	CASSVGGSYETQYF	TGTGCCAGCAGCGTAGGGGGCAGTTACGAGACCCAGTACTTC
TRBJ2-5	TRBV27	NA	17	CASSLGFRTGGLGTQYF	TGTGCCAGCAGTTTAGGTTTCCGGACTGGGGGGTTGGGGACCCAGTACTTC
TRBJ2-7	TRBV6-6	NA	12	CATRTASYEQYF	TGTGCCACCAGGACAGCCTCCTACGAGCAGTACTTC
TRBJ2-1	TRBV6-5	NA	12	CASSLSEGEQFF	TGTGCCAGCAGTCTCAGCGAGGGTGAGCAGTTCTTC
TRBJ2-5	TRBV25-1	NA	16	CASSGSSGKPSETQYF	TGTGCCAGCAGTGGATCCTCGGGGAAACCTTCAGAGACCCAGTACTTC
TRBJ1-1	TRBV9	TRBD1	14	CASSGGQGRAEAFF	TGTGCCAGCAGCGGGGGACAGGGGAGAGCTGAAGCTTTCTTT
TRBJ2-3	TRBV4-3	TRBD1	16	CASSKRQGAEGDTQYF	TGCGCCAGCAGCAAAAGACAGGGGGCGGAGGGAGATACGCAGTATTTT
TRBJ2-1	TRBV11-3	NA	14	CASSFPGVGNEQFF	TGTGCCAGCAGCTTTCCAGGGGTAGGGAATGAGCAGTTCTTC
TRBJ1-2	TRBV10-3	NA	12	CAISEQNYGYTF	TGTGCCATCAGTGAGCAGAACTATGGCTACACCTTC
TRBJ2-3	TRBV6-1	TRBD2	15	CASTRNAGGADTQYF	TGTGCCAGCACCCGGAATGCCGGGGGGGCAGATACGCAGTATTTT
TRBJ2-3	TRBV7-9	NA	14	CASSLAVTRNTQYF	TGTGCCAGCAGCTTAGCAGTGACAAGGAATACGCAGTATTTT
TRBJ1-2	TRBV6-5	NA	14	CASSYSPVYYGYTF	TGTGCCAGCAGTTACTCTCCGGTCTACTATGGCTACACCTTC
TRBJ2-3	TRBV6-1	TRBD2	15	CASSFRTRGGDTQYF	TGTGCCAGCAGTTTCCGGACTAGGGGTGGTGATACGCAGTATTTT
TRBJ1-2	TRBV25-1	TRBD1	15	CASSDPRRQGYGYTF	TGTGCCAGCAGTGACCCCCGGAGACAGGGCTATGGCTACACCTTC
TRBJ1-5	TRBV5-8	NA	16	CASSSSRGEGHQPQHF	TGTGCCAGCAGCTCCTCCAGGGGAGAGGGGCATCAGCCCCAGCATTTT
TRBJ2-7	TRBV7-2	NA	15	CASSISTGNSYEQYF	TGTGCCAGCAGCATATCAACAGGGAACTCCTACGAGCAGTACTTC